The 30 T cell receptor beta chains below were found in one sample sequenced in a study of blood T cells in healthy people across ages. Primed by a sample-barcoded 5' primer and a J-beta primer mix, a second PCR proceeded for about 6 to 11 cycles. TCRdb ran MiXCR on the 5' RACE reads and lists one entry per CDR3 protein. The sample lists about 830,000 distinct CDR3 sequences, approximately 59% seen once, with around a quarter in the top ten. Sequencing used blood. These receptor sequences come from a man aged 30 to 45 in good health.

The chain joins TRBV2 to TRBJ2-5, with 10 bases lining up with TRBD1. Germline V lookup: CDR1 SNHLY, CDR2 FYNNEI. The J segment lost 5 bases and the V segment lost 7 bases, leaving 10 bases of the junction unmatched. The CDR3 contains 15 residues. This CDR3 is CASIKTGQGTETQYF. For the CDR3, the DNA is TGTGCCAGCATTAAAACGGGACAGGGGACGGAGACCCAGTACTTC.

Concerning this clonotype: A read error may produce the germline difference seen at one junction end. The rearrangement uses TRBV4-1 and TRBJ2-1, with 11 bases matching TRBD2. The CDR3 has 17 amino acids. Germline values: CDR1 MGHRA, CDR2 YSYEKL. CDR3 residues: CASSRAGLAAIYKEQFF. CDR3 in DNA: TGCGCCAGCAGCCGCGCGGGACTAGCGGCGATCTACAAGGAGCAGTTCTTC.

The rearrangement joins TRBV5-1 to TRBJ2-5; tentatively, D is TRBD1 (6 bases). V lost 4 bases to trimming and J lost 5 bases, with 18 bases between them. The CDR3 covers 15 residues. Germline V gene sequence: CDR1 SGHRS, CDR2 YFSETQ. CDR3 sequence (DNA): TGCGCCAGCAGCGCCATGGGGGCACGAAGGGAGACCCAGTACTTC. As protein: CASSAMGARRETQYF.

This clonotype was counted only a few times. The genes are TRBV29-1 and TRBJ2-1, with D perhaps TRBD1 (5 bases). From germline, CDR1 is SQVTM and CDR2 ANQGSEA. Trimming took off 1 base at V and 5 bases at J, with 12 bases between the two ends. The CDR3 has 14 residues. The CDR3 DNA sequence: TGCAGCGTTGAAGGCAGGGAAGAGAACAATGAGCAGTTCTTC. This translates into CSVEGREENNEQFF.

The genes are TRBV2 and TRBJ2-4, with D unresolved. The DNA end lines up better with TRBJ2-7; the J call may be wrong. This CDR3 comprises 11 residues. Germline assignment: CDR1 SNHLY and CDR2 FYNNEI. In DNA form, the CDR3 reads TGTGCCAGCACGAATGGCTACGAGCAGTACTTC. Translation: CASTNGYEQYF.

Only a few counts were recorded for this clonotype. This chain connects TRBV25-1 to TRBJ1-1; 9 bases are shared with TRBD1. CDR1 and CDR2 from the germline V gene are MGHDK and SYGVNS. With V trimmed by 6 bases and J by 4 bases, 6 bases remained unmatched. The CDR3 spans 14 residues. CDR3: CASRGTGKITEAFF. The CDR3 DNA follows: TGTGCCAGCAGGGGGACAGGGAAAATCACTGAAGCTTTCTTT.

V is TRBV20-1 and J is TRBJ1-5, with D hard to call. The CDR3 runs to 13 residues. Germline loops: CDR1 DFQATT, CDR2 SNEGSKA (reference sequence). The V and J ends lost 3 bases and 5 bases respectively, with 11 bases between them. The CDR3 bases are TGCAGTGCTAGCCCACTGGTAGATCAGCCCCAGCATTTT. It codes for CSASPLVDQPQHF.

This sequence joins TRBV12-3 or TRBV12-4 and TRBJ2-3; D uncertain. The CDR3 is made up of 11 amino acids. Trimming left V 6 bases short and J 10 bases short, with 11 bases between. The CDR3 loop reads CASSPSFAQYF. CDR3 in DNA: TGTGCCAGCAGCCCCAGTTTTGCGCAGTATTTT.

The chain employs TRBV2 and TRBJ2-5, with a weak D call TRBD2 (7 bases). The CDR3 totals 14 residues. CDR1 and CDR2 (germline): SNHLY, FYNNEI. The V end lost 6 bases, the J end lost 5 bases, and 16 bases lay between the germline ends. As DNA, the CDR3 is TGTGCCAGCAGGAAAGGGGGGGCCTGGGAGACCCAGTACTTC. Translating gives CASRKGGAWETQYF.

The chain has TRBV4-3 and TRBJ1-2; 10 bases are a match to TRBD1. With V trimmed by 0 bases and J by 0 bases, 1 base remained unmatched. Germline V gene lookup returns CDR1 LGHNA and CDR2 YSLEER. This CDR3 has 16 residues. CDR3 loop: CASSQEGTGANYGYTF. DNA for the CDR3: TGCGCCAGCAGCCAAGAGGGGACAGGGGCTAACTATGGCTACACCTTC.

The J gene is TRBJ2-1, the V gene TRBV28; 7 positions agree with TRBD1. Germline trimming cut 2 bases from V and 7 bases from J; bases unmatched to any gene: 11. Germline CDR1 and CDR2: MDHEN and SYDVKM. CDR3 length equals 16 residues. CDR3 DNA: TGTGCCAGCAGTTTAGCGGTCAGGGGGTGGGTAAATGAGCAGTTCTTC. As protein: CASSLAVRGWVNEQFF.

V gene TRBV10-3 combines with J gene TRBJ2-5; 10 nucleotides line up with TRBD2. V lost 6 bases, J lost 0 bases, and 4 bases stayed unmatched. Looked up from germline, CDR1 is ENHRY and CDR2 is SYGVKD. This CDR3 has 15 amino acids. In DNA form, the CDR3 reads TGTGCCATCAGGGGTAGCGGGGGGAACCAAGAGACCCAGTACTTC. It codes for CAIRGSGGNQETQYF.

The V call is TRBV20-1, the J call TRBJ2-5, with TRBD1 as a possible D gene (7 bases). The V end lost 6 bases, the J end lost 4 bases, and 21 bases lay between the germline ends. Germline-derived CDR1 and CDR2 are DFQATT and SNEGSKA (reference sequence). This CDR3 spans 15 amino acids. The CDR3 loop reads CSANRRDRGSETQYF. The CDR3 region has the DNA TGCAGTGCCAATAGGAGGGACAGAGGGTCAGAGACCCAGTACTTC.

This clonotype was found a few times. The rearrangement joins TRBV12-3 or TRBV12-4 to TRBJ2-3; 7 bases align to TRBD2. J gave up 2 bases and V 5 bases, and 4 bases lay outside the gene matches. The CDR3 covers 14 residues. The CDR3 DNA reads TGTGCCAGCAGTAGCGGGGAGGACACAGATACGCAGTATTTT. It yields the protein CASSSGEDTDTQYF.

In nucleotides, the CDR3 is TGCAGCGTTGATAGGGCGGGGGTTGCGACAGATACGCAGTATTTT. This encodes CSVDRAGVATDTQYF. The chain is built from TRBV29-1 and TRBJ2-3; TRBD2 aligns across 7 bases. V dropped 3 bases and J dropped 3; count of bases not matched to a gene: 9. CDR1 and CDR2 from the germline V gene are SQVTM and ANQGSEA. The CDR3 contains 15 residues.

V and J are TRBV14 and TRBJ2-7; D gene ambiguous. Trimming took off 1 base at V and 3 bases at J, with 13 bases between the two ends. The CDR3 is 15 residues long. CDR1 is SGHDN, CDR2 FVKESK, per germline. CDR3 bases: TGTGCCAGCAGCCAAGGCCTAGGGCGATACTACGAGCAGTACTTC. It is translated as CASSQGLGRYYEQYF.

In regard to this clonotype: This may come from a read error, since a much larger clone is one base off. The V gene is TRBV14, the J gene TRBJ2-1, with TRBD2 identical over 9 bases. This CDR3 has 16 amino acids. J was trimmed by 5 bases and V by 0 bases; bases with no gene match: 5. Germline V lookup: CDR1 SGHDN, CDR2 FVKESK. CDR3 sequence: CASSQDTAGGHNEQFF. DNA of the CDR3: TGTGCCAGCAGCCAAGATACAGCGGGGGGACACAATGAGCAGTTCTTC. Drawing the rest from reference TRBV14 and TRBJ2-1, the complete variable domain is EAGVTQFPSHSVIEKGQTVTLRCDPISGHDNLYWYRRVMGKEIKFLLHFVKESKQDESGMPNNRFLAERTGGTYSTLKVQPAELEDSGVYFCASSQDTAGGHNEQFFGPGTRLTVL.

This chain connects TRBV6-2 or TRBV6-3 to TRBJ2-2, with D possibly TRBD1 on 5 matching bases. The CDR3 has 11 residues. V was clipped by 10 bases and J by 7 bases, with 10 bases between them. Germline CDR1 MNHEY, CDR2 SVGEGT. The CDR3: CATQGGGELFF. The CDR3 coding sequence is TGTGCCACGCAGGGTGGCGGGGAGCTGTTTTTT.

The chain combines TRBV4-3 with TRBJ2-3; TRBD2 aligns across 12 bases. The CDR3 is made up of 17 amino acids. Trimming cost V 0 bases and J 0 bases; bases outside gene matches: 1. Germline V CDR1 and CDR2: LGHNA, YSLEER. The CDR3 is CASSQELAGGSTDTQYF. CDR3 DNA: TGCGCCAGCAGCCAAGAACTAGCGGGGGGCAGCACAGATACGCAGTATTTT.

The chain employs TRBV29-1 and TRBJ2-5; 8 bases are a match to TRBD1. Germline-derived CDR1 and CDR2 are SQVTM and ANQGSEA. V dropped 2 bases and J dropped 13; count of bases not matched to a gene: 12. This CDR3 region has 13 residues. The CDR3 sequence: CSVEPDRGYERYF. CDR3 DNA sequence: TGCAGCGTTGAACCCGACAGGGGCTACGAGCGGTACTTC. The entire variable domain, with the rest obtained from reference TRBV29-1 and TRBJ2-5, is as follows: SAVISQKPSRDICQRGTSLTIQCQVDSQVTMMFWYRQQPGQSLTLIATANQGSEATYESGFVIDKFPISRPNLTFSTLTVSNMSPEDSSIYLCSVEPDRGYERYFGPGTRLLVL.

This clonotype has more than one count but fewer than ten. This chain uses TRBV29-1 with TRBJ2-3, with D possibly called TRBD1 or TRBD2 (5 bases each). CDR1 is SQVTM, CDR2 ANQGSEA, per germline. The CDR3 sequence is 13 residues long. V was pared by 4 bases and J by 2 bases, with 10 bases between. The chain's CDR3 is CSVAGRYTDTQYF. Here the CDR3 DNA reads TGCAGCGTTGCGGGACGCTACACAGATACGCAGTATTTT.

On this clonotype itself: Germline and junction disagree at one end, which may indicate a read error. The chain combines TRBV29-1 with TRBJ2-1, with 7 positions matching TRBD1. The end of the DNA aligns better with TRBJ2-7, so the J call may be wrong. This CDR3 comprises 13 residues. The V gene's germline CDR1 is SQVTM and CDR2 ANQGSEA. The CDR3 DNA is TGCAGCGGTGAAGAGGGGGCGTGGGACGAGCAGTACTTC. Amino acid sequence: CSGEEGAWDEQYF.

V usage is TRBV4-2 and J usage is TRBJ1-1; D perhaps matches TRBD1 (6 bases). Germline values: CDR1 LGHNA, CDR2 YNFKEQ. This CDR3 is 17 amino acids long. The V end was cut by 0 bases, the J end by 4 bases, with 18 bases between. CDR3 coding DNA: TGTGCCAGCAGCCAAGATGGACGGGGGGCTTTGGTCACTGAAGCTTTCTTT. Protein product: CASSQDGRGALVTEAFF.

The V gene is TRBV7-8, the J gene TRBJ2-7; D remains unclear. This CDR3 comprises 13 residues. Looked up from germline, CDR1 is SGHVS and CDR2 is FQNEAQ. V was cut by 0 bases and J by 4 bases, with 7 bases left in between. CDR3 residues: CASSLALGYEQYF. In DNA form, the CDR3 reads TGTGCCAGCAGCTTAGCGCTGGGGTACGAGCAGTACTTC.

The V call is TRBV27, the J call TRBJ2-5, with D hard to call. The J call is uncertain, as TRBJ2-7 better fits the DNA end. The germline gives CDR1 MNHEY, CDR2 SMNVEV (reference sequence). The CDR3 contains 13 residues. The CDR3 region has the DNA TGTGCCAGCAGTTCGTTCGACGGATACGAGCAGTACTTC. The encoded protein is CASSSFDGYEQYF.

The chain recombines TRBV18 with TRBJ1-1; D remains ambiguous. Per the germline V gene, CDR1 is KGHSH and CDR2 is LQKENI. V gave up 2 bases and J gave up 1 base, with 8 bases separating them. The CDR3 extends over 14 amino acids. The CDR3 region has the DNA TGTGCCAGCTCACCAGAGGCAGGGAACACTGAAGCTTTCTTT. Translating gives CASSPEAGNTEAFF.

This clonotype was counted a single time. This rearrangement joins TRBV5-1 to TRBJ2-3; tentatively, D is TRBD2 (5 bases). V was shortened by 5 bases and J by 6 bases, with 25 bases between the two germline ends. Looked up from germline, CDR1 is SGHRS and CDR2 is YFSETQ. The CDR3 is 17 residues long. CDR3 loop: CASSIALSGSSSDTQYF. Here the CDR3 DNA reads TGCGCCAGCAGTATCGCGCTTTCGGGGAGCTCTTCTGATACGCAGTATTTT.

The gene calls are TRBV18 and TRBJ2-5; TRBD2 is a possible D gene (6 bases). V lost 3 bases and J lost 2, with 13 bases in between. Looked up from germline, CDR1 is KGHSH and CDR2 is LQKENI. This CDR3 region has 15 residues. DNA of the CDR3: TGTGCCAGCTCACCTTCTCCCGGGAGACAAGAGACCCAGTACTTC. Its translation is CASSPSPGRQETQYF.

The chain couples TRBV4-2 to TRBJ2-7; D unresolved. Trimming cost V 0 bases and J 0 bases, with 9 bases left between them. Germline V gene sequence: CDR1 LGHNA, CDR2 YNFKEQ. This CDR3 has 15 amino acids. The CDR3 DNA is TGTGCCAGCAGCCAAGATTTTGGCGCCTCCTACGAGCAGTACTTC. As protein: CASSQDFGASYEQYF.

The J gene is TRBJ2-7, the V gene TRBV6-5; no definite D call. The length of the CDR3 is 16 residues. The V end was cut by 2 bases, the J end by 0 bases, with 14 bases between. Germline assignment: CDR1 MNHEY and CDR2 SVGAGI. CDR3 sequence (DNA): TGTGCCAGCAGTTACCGGACGGACCTGTTCTCCTACGAGCAGTACTTC. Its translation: CASSYRTDLFSYEQYF.